This entry concerns a single TCR beta chain. J lost 7 bases, V lost 4 bases, and 8 bases had no gene match. The CDR3 covers 16 residues. Germline CDR1 and CDR2: MNHEY and SVGAGI. Target depth was 1 in 200,000 to 1 in 1 million T cells, about 10x per clonotype. This table comes from immunoSEQ multiplex PCR, and its TCRdb copy is limited to in-frame clones, with some not included. The sample has 150,000 or so clones, roughly four fifths seen once. This record belongs to a study of cytotoxic CD8 clonotypes in ibrutinib-treated CLL. Study-level background: Overall, 24 responses were partial and 2 complete; following median approximately 65 months, roughly 14 patients stayed remitted and about 12 progressed.

The receptor was derived from a human donor with chronic lymphocytic leukemia. The sequenced sample was PBMCs, obtained after 24 months of ibrutinib treatment. This chain uses TRBV6-5 with TRBJ2-2, with 11 bases that match TRBD2. The CDR3 region is CASSSPSGGQGGELFF. The CDR3 DNA is TGTGCCAGCAGTTCCCCTAGCGGGGGGCAGGGCGGGGAGCTGTTTTTT.